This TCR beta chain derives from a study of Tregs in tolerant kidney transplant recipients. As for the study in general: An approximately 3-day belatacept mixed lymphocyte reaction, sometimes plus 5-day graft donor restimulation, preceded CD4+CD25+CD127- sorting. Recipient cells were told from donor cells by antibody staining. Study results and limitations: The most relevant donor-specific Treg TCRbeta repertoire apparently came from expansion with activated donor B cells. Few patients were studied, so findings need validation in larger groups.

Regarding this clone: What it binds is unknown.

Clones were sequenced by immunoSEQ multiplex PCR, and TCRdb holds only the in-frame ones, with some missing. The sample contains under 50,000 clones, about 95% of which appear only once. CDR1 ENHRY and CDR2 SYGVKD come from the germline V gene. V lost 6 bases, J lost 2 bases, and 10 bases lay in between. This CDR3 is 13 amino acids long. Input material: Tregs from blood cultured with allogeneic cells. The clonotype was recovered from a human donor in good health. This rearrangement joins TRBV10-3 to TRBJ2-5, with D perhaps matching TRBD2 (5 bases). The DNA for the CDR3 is TGTGCCATCAGGGCCAGCGGACAAGAGACCCAGTACTTC. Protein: CAIRASGQETQYF.